This T cell receptor beta chain was sequenced during a study of identical twins. Through template switching, a universal primer site was introduced, and the cDNA contained unique molecular identifiers. TCRdb redid the calling of the 5' RACE reads with MiXCR, one entry per CDR3 protein. Of some 1,700,000 distinct CDR3 sequences listed, under 35% are singletons. This clonotype appeared a few times. Its specificity is unknown. Broader study findings: Twins showed weaker excess sharing in their beta out-of-frame sequences.

Material for sequencing was cord blood. This TCR was sampled from a newborn girl in good health.

The CDR3 DNA reads TGTGCCAGCACCCAAACGACAAACTATGGCTACACCTTC. It is translated as CASTQTTNYGYTF. The genes are TRBV7-9 and TRBJ1-2; D not certain. This CDR3 comprises 13 residues. In germline, CDR1 is SEHNR, CDR2 FQNEAQ (reference sequence). V was pared by 7 bases and J by 2 bases, with 11 bases between.